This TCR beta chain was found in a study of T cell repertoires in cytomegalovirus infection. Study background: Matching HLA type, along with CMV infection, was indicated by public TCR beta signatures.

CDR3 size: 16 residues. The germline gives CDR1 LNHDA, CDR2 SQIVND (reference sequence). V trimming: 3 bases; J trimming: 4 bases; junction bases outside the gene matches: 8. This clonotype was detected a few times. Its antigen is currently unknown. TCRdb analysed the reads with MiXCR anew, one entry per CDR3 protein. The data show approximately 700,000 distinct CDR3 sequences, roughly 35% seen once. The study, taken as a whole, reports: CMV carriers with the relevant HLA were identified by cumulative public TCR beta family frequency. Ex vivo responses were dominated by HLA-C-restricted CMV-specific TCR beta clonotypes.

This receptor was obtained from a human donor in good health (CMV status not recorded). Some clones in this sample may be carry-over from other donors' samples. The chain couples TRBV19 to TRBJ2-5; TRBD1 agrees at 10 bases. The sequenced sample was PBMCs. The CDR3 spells CASSMPTGGSSETQYF. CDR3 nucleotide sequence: TGTGCCAGTAGTATGCCGACAGGGGGCTCGTCAGAGACCCAGTACTTC.